The T cell receptor beta chain described here comes from a study of cytomegalovirus exposure and HLA in healthy donors. Method: immunoSEQ multiplex PCR; TCRdb's copy keeps in-frame clones and lacks some. The sample shows 280,000 or so clones, roughly 90% of them seen only once. V dropped 4 bases and J dropped 1 base, with 11 bases sitting between them. This CDR3 is 14 amino acids long. Germline V CDR1 and CDR2: SGHNT, YYREEE (reference sequence). The validation cohort, a group of more than 95 subjects, included the donors and was separate from the roughly 720-subject first cohort. This TCR came from a woman between 18 and 29 years old in good health and CMV-seronegative. Material for sequencing was PBMCs. This chain connects TRBV5-4 to TRBJ2-5, with a weak D call TRBD2 (5 bases). The CDR3 DNA is TGTGCCAGCAGCCCCGGACTGAGCCAAGAGACCCAGTACTTC. Protein sequence: CASSPGLSQETQYF.